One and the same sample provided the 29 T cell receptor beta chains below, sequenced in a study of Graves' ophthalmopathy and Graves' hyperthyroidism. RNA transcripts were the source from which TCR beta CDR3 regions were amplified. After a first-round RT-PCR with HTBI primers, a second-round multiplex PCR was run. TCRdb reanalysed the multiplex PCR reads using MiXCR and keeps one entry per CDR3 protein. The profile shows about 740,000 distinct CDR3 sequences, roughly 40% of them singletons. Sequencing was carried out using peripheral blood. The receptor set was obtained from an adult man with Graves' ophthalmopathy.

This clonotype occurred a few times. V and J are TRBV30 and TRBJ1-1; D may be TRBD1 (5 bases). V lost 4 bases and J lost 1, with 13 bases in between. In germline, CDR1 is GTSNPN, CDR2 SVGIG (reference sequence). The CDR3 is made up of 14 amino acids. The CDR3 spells CAWTQHGANTEAFF. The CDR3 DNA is TGTGCCTGGACTCAACACGGGGCGAACACTGAAGCTTTCTTT.

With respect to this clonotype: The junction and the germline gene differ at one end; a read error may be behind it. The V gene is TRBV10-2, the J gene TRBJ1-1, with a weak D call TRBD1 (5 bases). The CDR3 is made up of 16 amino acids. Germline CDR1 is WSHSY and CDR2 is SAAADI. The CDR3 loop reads CTSSYSSPTGNTEAFF. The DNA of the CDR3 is TGCACCAGCAGTTACTCCTCACCTACAGGGAACACTGAAGCTTTCTTT.

This CDR3 reads CSASNTRTLYGYTF. CDR3 coding DNA: TGCAGTGCTAGTAATACGCGGACATTGTATGGCTACACCTTC. The chain links TRBV20-1 to TRBJ1-2; tentative D call: TRBD1 (5 bases). Per the germline V gene, CDR1 is DFQATT and CDR2 is SNEGSKA (reference sequence). V shed 3 bases and J shed 5 bases, with 16 bases lying between them. The CDR3 spans 14 residues.

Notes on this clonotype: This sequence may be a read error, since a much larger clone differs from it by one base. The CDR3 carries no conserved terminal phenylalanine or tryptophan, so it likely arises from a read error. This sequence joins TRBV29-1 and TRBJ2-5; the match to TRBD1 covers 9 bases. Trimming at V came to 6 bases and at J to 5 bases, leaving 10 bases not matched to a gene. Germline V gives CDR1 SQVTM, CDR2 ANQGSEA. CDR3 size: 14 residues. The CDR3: CSVKDDRGYETQYL. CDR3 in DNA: TGCAGCGTCAAAGACGACAGGGGGTACGAGACCCAGTACCTC.

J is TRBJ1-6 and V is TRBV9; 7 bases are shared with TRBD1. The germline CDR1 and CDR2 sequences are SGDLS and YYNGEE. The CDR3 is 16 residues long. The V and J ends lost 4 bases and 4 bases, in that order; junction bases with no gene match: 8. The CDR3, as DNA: TGTGCCAGCAGCCTACGACAGGGATCTTATAATTCACCCCTCCACTTT. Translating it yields CASSLRQGSYNSPLHF.

CDR3 in DNA: TGTGCCACCAGCAGAGACAGCCTGACAGGGAGTGAAGCTTTCTTT. Residues: CATSRDSLTGSEAFF. The chain combines TRBV15 with TRBJ1-1; 7 nucleotides line up with TRBD1. Germline CDR1 reads LNHNV; CDR2 reads YYDKDF (reference sequence). V was pared by 0 bases and J by 7 bases, with 8 bases of the junction left unmatched. This CDR3 has 15 amino acids.

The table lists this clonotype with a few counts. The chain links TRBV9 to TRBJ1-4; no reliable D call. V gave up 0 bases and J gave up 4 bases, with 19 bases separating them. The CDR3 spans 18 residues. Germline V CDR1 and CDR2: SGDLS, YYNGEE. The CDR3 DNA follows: TGTGCCAGCAGCGTAGTCTTTCCGGTCAGAGAGTTTAATGAAAAACTGTTTTTT. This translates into CASSVVFPVREFNEKLFF.

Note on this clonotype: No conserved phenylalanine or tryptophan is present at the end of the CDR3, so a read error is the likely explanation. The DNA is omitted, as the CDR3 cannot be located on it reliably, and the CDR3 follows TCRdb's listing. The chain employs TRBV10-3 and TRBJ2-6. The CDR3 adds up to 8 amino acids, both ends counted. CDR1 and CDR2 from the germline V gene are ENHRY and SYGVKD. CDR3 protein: CASRPDDV.

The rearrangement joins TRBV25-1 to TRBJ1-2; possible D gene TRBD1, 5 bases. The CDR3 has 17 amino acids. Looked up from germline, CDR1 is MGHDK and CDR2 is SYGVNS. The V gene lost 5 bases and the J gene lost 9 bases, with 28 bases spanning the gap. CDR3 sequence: CASSSYKVKTDRRSYTF. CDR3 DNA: TGTGCCAGCAGTTCGTATAAGGTCAAGACAGATAGAAGGAGCTACACCTTC.

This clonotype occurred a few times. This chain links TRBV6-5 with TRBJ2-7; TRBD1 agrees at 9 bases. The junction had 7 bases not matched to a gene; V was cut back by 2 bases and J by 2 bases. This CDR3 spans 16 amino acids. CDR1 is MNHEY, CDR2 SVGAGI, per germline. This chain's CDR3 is CASSYKRDREAYEQYF. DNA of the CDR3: TGTGCCAGCAGTTACAAACGGGACAGGGAGGCCTACGAGCAGTACTTC.

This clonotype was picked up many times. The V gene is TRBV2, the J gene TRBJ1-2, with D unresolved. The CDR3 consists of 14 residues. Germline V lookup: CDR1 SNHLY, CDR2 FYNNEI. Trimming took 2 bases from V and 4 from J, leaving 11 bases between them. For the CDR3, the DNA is TGTGCCAGCAGTGAATACCCCCAGCTCTATGGCTACACCTTC. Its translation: CASSEYPQLYGYTF.

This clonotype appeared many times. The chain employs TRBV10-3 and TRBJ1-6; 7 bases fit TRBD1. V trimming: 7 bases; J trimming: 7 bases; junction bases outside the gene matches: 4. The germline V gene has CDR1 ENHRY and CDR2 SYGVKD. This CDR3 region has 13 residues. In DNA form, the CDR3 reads TGTGCCATCAACCGGGACAGAAATTCACCCCTCCACTTT. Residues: CAINRDRNSPLHF.

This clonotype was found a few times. The CDR3 loop is CATSDPGISNQPQHF. The CDR3 region has the DNA TGTGCCACCAGTGACCCAGGGATAAGCAATCAGCCCCAGCATTTT. The chain employs TRBV24-1 and TRBJ1-5; possibly TRBD1 for D (5 bases). Germline V gene sequence: CDR1 KGHDR, CDR2 SFDVKD. CDR3 length: 15 residues. V was shortened by 4 bases and J by 1 base, with 10 bases between the two germline ends.

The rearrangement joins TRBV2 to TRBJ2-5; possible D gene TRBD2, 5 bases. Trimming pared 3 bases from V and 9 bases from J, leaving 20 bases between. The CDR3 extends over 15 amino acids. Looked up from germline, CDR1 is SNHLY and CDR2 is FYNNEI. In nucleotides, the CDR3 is TGTGCCAGCAGTGAGACTACTTGGAGCAATCAGCCCCAGTACTTC. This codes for CASSETTWSNQPQYF.

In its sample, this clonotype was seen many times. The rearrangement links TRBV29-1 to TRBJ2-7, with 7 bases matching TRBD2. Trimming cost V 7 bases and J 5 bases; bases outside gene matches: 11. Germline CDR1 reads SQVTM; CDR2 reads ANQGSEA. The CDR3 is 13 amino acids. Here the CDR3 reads CSAAGTTAHEQYF. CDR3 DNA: TGCAGCGCAGCCGGGACTACCGCCCACGAGCAGTACTTC.

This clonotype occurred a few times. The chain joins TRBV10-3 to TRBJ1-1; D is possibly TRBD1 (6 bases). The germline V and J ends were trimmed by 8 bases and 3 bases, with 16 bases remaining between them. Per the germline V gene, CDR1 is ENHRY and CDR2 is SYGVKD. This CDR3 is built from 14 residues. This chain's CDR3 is CAISRGALDTEAFF. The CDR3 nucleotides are TGTGCCATCTCCCGGGGGGCTTTGGACACTGAAGCTTTCTTT.

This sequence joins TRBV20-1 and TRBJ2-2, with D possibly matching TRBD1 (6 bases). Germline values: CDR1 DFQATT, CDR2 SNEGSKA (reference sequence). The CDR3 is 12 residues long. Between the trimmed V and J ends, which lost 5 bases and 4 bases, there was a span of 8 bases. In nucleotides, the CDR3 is TGCAGTGCTTGGGACATCACCGGGGAGCTGTTTTTT. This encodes CSAWDITGELFF.

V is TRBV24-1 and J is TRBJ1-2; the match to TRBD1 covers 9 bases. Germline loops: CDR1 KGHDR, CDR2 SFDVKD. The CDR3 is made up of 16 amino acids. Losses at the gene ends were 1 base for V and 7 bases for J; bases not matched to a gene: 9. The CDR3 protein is CATSDLAGTGRGGYTF. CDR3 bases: TGTGCCACCAGTGATTTAGCCGGGACAGGGAGAGGTGGCTACACCTTC.

CDR3 in DNA: TGTGCCAGCAGTGAATTCACTGGAAACACCATATATTTT. Translation: CASSEFTGNTIYF. The chain joins TRBV6-1 to TRBJ1-3; D unresolved. V was cut by 2 bases and J by 2 bases, with 4 bases left in between. Germline CDR1 MNHNS, CDR2 SASEGT. The CDR3 is 13 amino acids.

The CDR3 coding sequence is TGCAGTGCTGACGTCATAGGGCTTCTAACCTACGAGCAGTACTTC. Translated, it gives CSADVIGLLTYEQYF. The V and J genes are TRBV20-1 and TRBJ2-7; D remains unclear. The length of the CDR3 is 15 residues. Trimming removed 5 bases from V and 2 bases from J, with 19 bases in between. The germline gives CDR1 DFQATT, CDR2 SNEGSKA (reference sequence).

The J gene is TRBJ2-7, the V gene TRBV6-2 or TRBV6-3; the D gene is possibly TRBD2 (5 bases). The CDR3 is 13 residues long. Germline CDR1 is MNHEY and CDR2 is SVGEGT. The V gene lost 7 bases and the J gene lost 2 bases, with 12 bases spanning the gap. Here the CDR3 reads CASTTGSPYEQYF. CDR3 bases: TGTGCCAGCACTACGGGGTCGCCCTACGAGCAGTACTTC.

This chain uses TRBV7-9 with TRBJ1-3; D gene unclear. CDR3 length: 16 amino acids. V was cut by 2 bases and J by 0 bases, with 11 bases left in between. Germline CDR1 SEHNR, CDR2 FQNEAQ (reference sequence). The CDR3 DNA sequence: TGTGCCAGCAGCTTAAGGTTGGCCAGCTCTGGAAACACCATATATTTT. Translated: CASSLRLASSGNTIYF.

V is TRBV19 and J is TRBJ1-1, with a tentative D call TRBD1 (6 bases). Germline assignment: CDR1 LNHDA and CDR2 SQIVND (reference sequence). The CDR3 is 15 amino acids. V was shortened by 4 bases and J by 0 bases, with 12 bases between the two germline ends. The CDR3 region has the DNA TGTGCCAGTAGTAGCGACAGGTTGATGAACACTGAAGCTTTCTTT. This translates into CASSSDRLMNTEAFF.

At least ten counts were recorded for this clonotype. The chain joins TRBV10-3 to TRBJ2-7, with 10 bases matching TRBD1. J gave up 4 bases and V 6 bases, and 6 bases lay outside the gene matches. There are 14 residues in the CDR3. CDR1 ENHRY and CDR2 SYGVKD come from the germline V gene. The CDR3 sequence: CAISPGQGYYEQYF. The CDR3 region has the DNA TGTGCCATCAGCCCGGGACAGGGGTATTACGAGCAGTACTTC.

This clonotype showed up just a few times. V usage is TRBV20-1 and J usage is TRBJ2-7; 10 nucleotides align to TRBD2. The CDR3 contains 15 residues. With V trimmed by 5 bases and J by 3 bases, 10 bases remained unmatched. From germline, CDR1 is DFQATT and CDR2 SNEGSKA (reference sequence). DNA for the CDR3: TGCAGTGCTCCGGAGCGGGAGGGGGGGGTCTACGAGCAGTACTTC. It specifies CSAPEREGGVYEQYF.

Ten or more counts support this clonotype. The CDR3 spells CASSVPPVNYGYTF. CDR3 bases: TGTGCCAGCAGTGTCCCTCCAGTTAACTATGGCTACACCTTC. V and J are TRBV2 and TRBJ1-2; no clear D. The germline CDR1 and CDR2 sequences are SNHLY and FYNNEI. The CDR3 runs 14 residues. V dropped 4 bases and J dropped 1 base, with 10 bases sitting between them.

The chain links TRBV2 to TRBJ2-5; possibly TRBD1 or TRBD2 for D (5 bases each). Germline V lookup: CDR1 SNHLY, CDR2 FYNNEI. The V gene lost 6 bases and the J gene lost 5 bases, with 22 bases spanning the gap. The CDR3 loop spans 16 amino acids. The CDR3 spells CASSQERGASSETQYF. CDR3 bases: TGTGCCAGCAGCCAAGAGAGGGGCGCTAGCAGCGAGACCCAGTACTTC.

CDR3 bases: TGTGCCAGCAGCTTAGCGGGGAGGCAGGGCGGCTACACCTTC. This gives the protein CASSLAGRQGGYTF. The chain combines TRBV11-2 with TRBJ1-2; D is possibly TRBD1 (5 bases). Trimming shortened V by 1 base and J by 8 bases, and 14 bases separated the two germline ends. CDR1 is SGHAT and CDR2 is FQNNGV in the germline V gene. The CDR3 runs 14 residues.

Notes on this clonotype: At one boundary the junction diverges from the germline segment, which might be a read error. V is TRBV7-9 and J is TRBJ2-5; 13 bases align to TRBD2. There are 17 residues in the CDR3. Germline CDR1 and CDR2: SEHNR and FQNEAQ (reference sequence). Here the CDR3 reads CASSLLAGGRDWEAQYF. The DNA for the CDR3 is TGTGCTAGCAGCCTACTAGCGGGGGGGCGTGATTGGGAGGCCCAGTACTTC.